Shown below are 5 T cell receptor beta chains from a single sample sequenced in a study of beta chain features in type 1 diabetes. Study-level results: Shortening that was moderate but significant affected the TCRB CDR3s of Type 1 diabetes patients in all four CD4+ subsets.

Expressed TCRB transcripts were sequenced after all isolated RNA was converted to cDNA. Sequenced by immunoSEQ multiplex PCR; TCRdb stores in-frame clones only, minus some. Among 130,000 to 150,000 clones listed, 13% were seen once. What these receptors recognize is not known. Sequencing was carried out using central memory CD4+ T cells from blood. The receptors shown here come from a man between 18 and 35 years old with type 1 diabetes.

This rearrangement joins TRBV28 to TRBJ1-1; TRBD1 agrees at 10 bases. The germline V gene has CDR1 MDHEN and CDR2 SYDVKM. The CDR3 spans 16 residues. After removal of 4 bases from V and 1 base from J, the junction contained 6 bases not matched to a gene. The DNA of the CDR3 is TGTGCCAGCAGTTCGGGACAGGGGACCTGGAACACTGAAGCTTTCTTT. It translates to CASSSGQGTWNTEAFF.

The chain links TRBV2 to TRBJ1-2; perhaps TRBD1 as D (6 bases). This CDR3 region has 14 residues. Germline loops: CDR1 SNHLY, CDR2 FYNNEI. Trimming removed 5 bases from V and 1 base from J, with 11 bases in between. CDR3 sequence reads: CASSLQDSNYGYTF. In DNA, the CDR3 is TGTGCCAGCAGTTTACAGGACAGTAACTATGGCTACACCTTC.

The V call is TRBV25-1, the J call TRBJ2-7; 7 bases align to TRBD2. J was trimmed by 3 bases and V by 3 bases; bases with no gene match: 5. This CDR3 is built from 14 residues. Germline V gene lookup returns CDR1 MGHDK and CDR2 SYGVNS. The CDR3 reads CASSDTGGLYEQYF. The CDR3 DNA reads as TGTGCCAGCAGTGACACGGGAGGACTCTACGAGCAGTACTTC.

Details on this clone: At one boundary the junction diverges from the germline segment, which might be a read error. This chain links TRBV5-1 with TRBJ1-4; 7 nucleotides match TRBD1. Looked up from germline, CDR1 is SGHRS and CDR2 is YFSETQ. The CDR3 runs to 16 residues. The CDR3 sequence: CASSLSGTATNEKLIF. The DNA for the CDR3 is TGCGCCAGCAGCTTGTCCGGGACAGCAACTAATGAAAAACTGATTTTT.

A single count supports this clone. The chain carries TRBV5-6 and TRBJ2-2, with 7 bases fitting TRBD1. V trimming: 0 bases; J trimming: 6 bases; junction bases outside the gene matches: 5. Germline V gene sequence: CDR1 SGHDT, CDR2 YYEEEE. This CDR3 has 15 amino acids. CDR3 residues: CASSLGDRDAGELFF. As DNA, the CDR3 is TGTGCCAGCAGCTTGGGTGACAGGGACGCCGGGGAGCTGTTTTTT.